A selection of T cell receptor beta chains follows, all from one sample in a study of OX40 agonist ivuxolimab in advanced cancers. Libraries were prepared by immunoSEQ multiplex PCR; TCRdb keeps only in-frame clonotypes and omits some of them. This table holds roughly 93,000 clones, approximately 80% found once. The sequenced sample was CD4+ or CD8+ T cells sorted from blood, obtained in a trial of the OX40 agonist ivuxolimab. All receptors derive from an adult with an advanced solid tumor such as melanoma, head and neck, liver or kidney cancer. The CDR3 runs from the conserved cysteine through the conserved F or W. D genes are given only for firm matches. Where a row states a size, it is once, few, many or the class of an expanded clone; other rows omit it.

CDR3 protein: CASSVGQLTDTQYF
CDR3 DNA: TGTGCCAGCAGCGTAGGTCAACTAACAGATACGCAGTATTTT
J gene: TRBJ2-3
CDR3 length: 14
V gene: TRBV9
clone size: once
D gene: NA

CDR3 protein: CASSVAGAGQGEKLFF
CDR3 DNA: TGTGCCAGCAGCGTAGCTGGGGCAGGACAAGGAGAAAAACTGTTTTTT
J gene: TRBJ1-4
CDR3 length: 16
V gene: TRBV9
clone size: NA
D gene: NA

CDR3 protein: CATELSGALSSYNEQFF
CDR3 DNA: TGTGCCACCGAGCTTAGCGGAGCTCTATCTTCCTACAATGAGCAGTTCTTC
J gene: TRBJ2-1
CDR3 length: 17
V gene: TRBV10-3
clone size: few
D gene: NA

CDR3 protein: CATSDGDKNIQYF
CDR3 DNA: TGTGCCACCTCGGATGGGGATAAAAACATTCAGTACTTC
J gene: TRBJ2-4
CDR3 length: 13
V gene: TRBV19
clone size: NA
D gene: NA

CDR3 protein: CASGGDSPQETQYF
CDR3 DNA: TGTGCCAGCGGAGGGGACAGCCCACAAGAGACCCAGTACTTC
J gene: TRBJ2-5
CDR3 length: 14
V gene: TRBV21-1
clone size: NA
D gene: NA

CDR3 protein: CASSSPGGYGYTF
CDR3 DNA: TGTGCCAGCAGCTCTCCCGGAGGGTATGGCTACACCTTC
J gene: TRBJ1-2
CDR3 length: 13
V gene: TRBV7-6
clone size: NA
D gene: NA

CDR3 protein: CASSKPGLAVTDTQYF
CDR3 DNA: TGTGCCAGCAGCAAGCCGGGACTAGCGGTCACAGATACGCAGTATTTT
J gene: TRBJ2-3
CDR3 length: 16
V gene: TRBV7-2
clone size: NA
D gene: TRBD2

CDR3 protein: CASSKQGINDYEQYF
CDR3 DNA: TGTGCCAGCAGCAAACAGGGGATCAACGACTACGAGCAGTACTTC
J gene: TRBJ2-7
CDR3 length: 15
V gene: TRBV27
clone size: NA
D gene: TRBD1

CDR3 protein: CASSFLGAVEAFF
CDR3 DNA: TGTGCCAGCAGTTTTTTGGGGGCCGTGGAAGCTTTCTTT
J gene: TRBJ1-1
CDR3 length: 13
V gene: TRBV27
clone size: NA
D gene: NA

CDR3 protein: CASSLTGSPPNEQFF
CDR3 DNA: TGTGCCAGCAGCTTAACGGGAAGTCCCCCAAATGAGCAGTTCTTC
J gene: TRBJ2-1
CDR3 length: 15
V gene: TRBV7-3
clone size: NA
D gene: NA

CDR3 protein: CASSLDRANYGYTF
CDR3 DNA: TGTGCCAGCAGCTTAGACAGGGCAAACTATGGCTACACCTTC
J gene: TRBJ1-2
CDR3 length: 14
V gene: TRBV5-6
clone size: NA
D gene: TRBD1

CDR3 protein: CASSSMGQAYEQYF
CDR3 DNA: TGCGCCAGCAGCAGCATGGGACAAGCCTACGAGCAGTACTTC
J gene: TRBJ2-7
CDR3 length: 14
V gene: TRBV5-1
clone size: NA
D gene: NA

CDR3 protein: CASSLTGKSSYNSPLHF
CDR3 DNA: TGTGCCAGCAGCTTAACAGGGAAGAGCTCCTATAATTCACCCCTCCACTTT
J gene: TRBJ1-6
CDR3 length: 17
V gene: TRBV7-9
clone size: few
D gene: NA

CDR3 protein: CASSLDMAVGSGELFF
CDR3 DNA: TGTGCCAGCAGCTTAGATATGGCCGTTGGGTCCGGGGAGCTGTTTTTT
J gene: TRBJ2-2
CDR3 length: 16
V gene: TRBV11-2
clone size: NA
D gene: NA

CDR3 protein: CASSSGREGAPKRTQYF
CDR3 DNA: TGTGCCAGCAGTTCAGGCCGGGAGGGGGCCCCCAAGAGGACCCAGTACTTC
J gene: TRBJ2-5
CDR3 length: 17
V gene: TRBV27
clone size: NA
D gene: NA

CDR3 protein: CASGQQLVNNQPQHF
CDR3 DNA: TGTGCCAGTGGTCAGCAGCTAGTTAACAATCAGCCCCAGCATTTT
J gene: TRBJ1-5
CDR3 length: 15
V gene: TRBV19
clone size: NA
D gene: NA